The rows below give T cell receptor beta chains drawn from one sample of a study of T-cell reconstitution after alpha-beta-depleted transplantation in children. TCRdb itself ran the PCR reads through MiXCR, one entry per CDR3 protein. In the table there are roughly 180,000 distinct CDR3 sequences, approximately 14% of which are singletons. The specimen comprised PBMCs from the stem cell graft donor, sampled from the stem cell graft. The source is a human donor who donated a stem cell graft to a child with acute lymphoblastic leukemia. The CDR3 runs from the conserved cysteine through the conserved F or W. Fields, in order: V gene, clone size, J gene, D gene, CDR3 DNA, CDR3 protein. A D gene is named only where the DNA matches it firmly. The size field is filled for only some rows; it gives once, few, many or a size class.

v_call: TRBV19
clone_size: many
j_call: TRBJ2-2
d_call: -
cdr3_nt: TGTGCCAGTAGACCGCTCCACACCGGGGAGCTGTTTTTT
cdr3_aa: CASRPLHTGELFF

v_call: TRBV5-4
clone_size: -
j_call: TRBJ2-3
d_call: -
cdr3_nt: TGTGCCAGCAGCTTGCCGGTATCGACAGATACGCAGTATTTT
cdr3_aa: CASSLPVSTDTQYF

v_call: TRBV29-1
clone_size: many
j_call: TRBJ1-4
d_call: -
cdr3_nt: TGCAGCGTCGGAGGGGCAGGGAGGGAAAAACTGTTTTTT
cdr3_aa: CSVGGAGREKLFF

v_call: TRBV12-3/TRBV12-4
clone_size: many
j_call: TRBJ2-2
d_call: -
cdr3_nt: TGTGCCAGCAGTTCCTACCCGGTGGCCGTTAGGGAGCTGTTTTTT
cdr3_aa: CASSSYPVAVRELFF

v_call: TRBV5-1
clone_size: many
j_call: TRBJ2-3
d_call: -
cdr3_nt: TGCGCCAGCAGCTTGAGCAGGGCGGTAAATACGCAGTATTTT
cdr3_aa: CASSLSRAVNTQYF

v_call: TRBV10-3
clone_size: many
j_call: TRBJ1-6
d_call: -
cdr3_nt: TGTGCCATCAGTGAGAGGGGGGGGAGATCACCCCTCCACTTT
cdr3_aa: CAISERGGRSPLHF

v_call: TRBV11-3
clone_size: -
j_call: TRBJ2-1
d_call: -
cdr3_nt: TGTGCCAGCAGCTTATGGTCGGGACGGGGGTACAATGAGCAGTTCTTC
cdr3_aa: CASSLWSGRGYNEQFF

v_call: TRBV11-2
clone_size: many
j_call: TRBJ2-1
d_call: -
cdr3_nt: TGTGCCAGCAGCGCCTCAGGCAGGGGAGTCGGCTCCTACAATGAGCAGTTCTTC
cdr3_aa: CASSASGRGVGSYNEQFF

v_call: TRBV5-2
clone_size: -
j_call: TRBJ2-1
d_call: -
cdr3_nt: TGTGCCATGGGCCCTCCGGCTTCTTGGGGAGGGTTCTTC
cdr3_aa: CAMGPPASWGGFF

v_call: TRBV12-3/TRBV12-4
clone_size: -
j_call: TRBJ1-1
d_call: -
cdr3_nt: TGTGCCAGCAGCCCTGACAGGCCTAACACTGAAGCTTTCTTT
cdr3_aa: CASSPDRPNTEAFF

v_call: TRBV5-1
clone_size: many
j_call: TRBJ2-1
d_call: TRBD2
cdr3_nt: TGCGCCAGCAGCCGACTAGCGAACTCCTACAATGAGCAGTTCTTC
cdr3_aa: CASSRLANSYNEQFF

v_call: TRBV5-1
clone_size: many
j_call: TRBJ2-2
d_call: TRBD1
cdr3_nt: TGCGCCAGCAGCTTGTCCGGGACAGGGGGGACCGGGGAGCTGTTTTTT
cdr3_aa: CASSLSGTGGTGELFF

v_call: TRBV7-9
clone_size: many
j_call: TRBJ2-5
d_call: TRBD2
cdr3_nt: TGTGCCAGCAGCTTTCCTGCGGGAGGGCCGATCCGGGAGACCCAGTACTTC
cdr3_aa: CASSFPAGGPIRETQYF

v_call: TRBV5-6
clone_size: many
j_call: TRBJ2-7
d_call: -
cdr3_nt: TGTGCCAGCAGCCCGGGACTTTACTACGAGCAGTACTTC
cdr3_aa: CASSPGLYYEQYF

v_call: TRBV29-1
clone_size: many
j_call: TRBJ2-7
d_call: -
cdr3_nt: TGCAGCGCCCTAGTCTATGACGAGCAGTACTTC
cdr3_aa: CSALVYDEQYF

v_call: TRBV20-1
clone_size: -
j_call: TRBJ2-3
d_call: -
cdr3_nt: TGCAGTGCCCCTGAGGGTGTCGGAGATACGCAGTATTTT
cdr3_aa: CSAPEGVGDTQYF

v_call: TRBV7-8
clone_size: many
j_call: TRBJ1-1
d_call: -
cdr3_nt: TGTGCCAGCAGCCGCGTCTCTAACACTGAAGCTTTCTTT
cdr3_aa: CASSRVSNTEAFF

v_call: TRBV10-3
clone_size: many
j_call: TRBJ1-1
d_call: TRBD1
cdr3_nt: TGTGCCATCAGTGAGGGCCCGGGACAGGTGAACACTGAAGCTTTCTTT
cdr3_aa: CAISEGPGQVNTEAFF

v_call: TRBV6-2/TRBV6-3
clone_size: -
j_call: TRBJ1-5
d_call: -
cdr3_nt: TGTGCCAGCAGTCACGGACGGGGGAGGGGTAGCAATCAGCCCCAGCATTTT
cdr3_aa: CASSHGRGRGSNQPQHF

v_call: TRBV25-1
clone_size: many
j_call: TRBJ2-6
d_call: TRBD1
cdr3_nt: TGTGCCAGCAGTATTATGAAGGGACAGGACTCCTCTGGGGCCAACGTCCTGACTTTC
cdr3_aa: CASSIMKGQDSSGANVLTF

v_call: TRBV19
clone_size: many
j_call: TRBJ2-3
d_call: -
cdr3_nt: TGTGCCAGTAGTATGAGCGCCCTCGCCGCAGATACGCAGTATTTT
cdr3_aa: CASSMSALAADTQYF

v_call: TRBV20-1
clone_size: many
j_call: TRBJ2-7
d_call: TRBD2
cdr3_nt: TGCAGTGCTAGACCAAACCCAGGACTAGCGGGAGCTCAGGCTTACGAGCAGTACTTC
cdr3_aa: CSARPNPGLAGAQAYEQYF

v_call: TRBV7-9
clone_size: many
j_call: TRBJ2-1
d_call: TRBD1
cdr3_nt: TGTGCCAGCAGCCCTCCTTTTCGACAGGGCGATGAGCAGTTCTTC
cdr3_aa: CASSPPFRQGDEQFF

v_call: TRBV25-1
clone_size: many
j_call: TRBJ2-3
d_call: TRBD2
cdr3_nt: TGTGCCAGCAGTGAACGGAACGGGAGGGCTTCCGGGACAGATACGCAGTATTTT
cdr3_aa: CASSERNGRASGTDTQYF

v_call: TRBV5-6
clone_size: many
j_call: TRBJ2-2
d_call: TRBD1
cdr3_nt: TGTGCCAGCAGCTCAAGGGACAGGGGACACACCGGGGAGCTGTTTTTT
cdr3_aa: CASSSRDRGHTGELFF

v_call: TRBV5-5
clone_size: many
j_call: TRBJ2-3
d_call: -
cdr3_nt: TGTGCCAGCAGCTTATATTGGGGGATGAGGGATACGCAGTATTTT
cdr3_aa: CASSLYWGMRDTQYF

v_call: TRBV12-3/TRBV12-4
clone_size: many
j_call: TRBJ2-6
d_call: -
cdr3_nt: TGTGCCAGTACAGAGACGGATTCTGGGGCCAACGTCCTGACTTTC
cdr3_aa: CASTETDSGANVLTF

v_call: TRBV27
clone_size: few
j_call: TRBJ2-3
d_call: TRBD2
cdr3_nt: TGTGCCAGCAGTCCCGGCGGGAGGGCAGATACGCAGTATTTT
cdr3_aa: CASSPGGRADTQYF

v_call: TRBV19
clone_size: -
j_call: TRBJ2-7
d_call: -
cdr3_nt: TGTGCCACCGACAGGTACTACGAGCAGTACTTC
cdr3_aa: CATDRYYEQYF

v_call: TRBV5-1
clone_size: -
j_call: TRBJ2-7
d_call: TRBD1
cdr3_nt: TGCGCCAGCAGCGGAACCGGGACAGGGGGTTCGGAGCAGTACTTC
cdr3_aa: CASSGTGTGGSEQYF

v_call: TRBV27
clone_size: few
j_call: TRBJ1-3
d_call: -
cdr3_nt: TGTGCCAGCAGTCCCGGACGGGGAATGGGAAACACCATATATTTT
cdr3_aa: CASSPGRGMGNTIYF

v_call: TRBV12-5
clone_size: many
j_call: TRBJ2-7
d_call: -
cdr3_nt: TGTGCTAGTGGTTTAGGCTCCTACGAGCAGTACTTC
cdr3_aa: CASGLGSYEQYF